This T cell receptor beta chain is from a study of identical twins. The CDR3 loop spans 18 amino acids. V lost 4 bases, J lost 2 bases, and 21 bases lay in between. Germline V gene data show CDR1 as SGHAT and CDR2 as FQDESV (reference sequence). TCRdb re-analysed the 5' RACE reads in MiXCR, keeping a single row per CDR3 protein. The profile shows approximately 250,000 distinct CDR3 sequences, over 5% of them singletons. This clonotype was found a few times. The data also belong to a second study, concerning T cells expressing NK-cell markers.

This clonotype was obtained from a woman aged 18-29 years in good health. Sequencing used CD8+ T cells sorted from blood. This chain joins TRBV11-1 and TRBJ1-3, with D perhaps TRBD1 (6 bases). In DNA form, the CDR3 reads TGTGCCAGCAGCTCCTTGAGCCTTAACAGGGAGCCTGGAAACACCATATATTTT. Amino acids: CASSSLSLNREPGNTIYF.